This T cell receptor beta chain is drawn from a study of shared clonotypes between healthy human individuals (TCRdb year 2020). Notes on the research overall: The cohort comprised a couple of women and a few men aged 18 to 49 years. To increase sequencing depth and limit assay-specific biases, different laboratories used diverse techniques to prepare libraries and sequence TCR repertoires. For each donor, three plates each were used for CD4 naive and CD4 memory, two plates were used for CD8 naive, and one plate was used for CD8 memory. Between about 0.94 and 8.9 billion PBMCs per donor were obtained by leukapheresis. The study deeply sequenced blood TCR repertoires of about 5 healthy adults to estimate repertoire size and the extent of clonotype sharing between individuals.

Using the deep immunoSEQ assay, multiplex PCR amplified TCR CDR3 regions from genomic DNA. Extracted genomic DNA from each cell subset was distributed evenly across all wells of several immunoSEQ 96-well plates, and each plate was treated as a replicate. For sorted subsets, about 200 ng genomic DNA, equal to tens of thousands of T cell genomes, was loaded into each replicate PCR. Purified libraries were quantified with a Qubit 3.0 fluorometer, sized on a Bioanalyzer 2100, and re-quantified with the KAPA Library Quantification kit. Every immunoSEQ 96-well plate was sequenced on a dedicated single-read 150-cycle Illumina NextSeq 550 flow cell. The authors processed their data as follows. Because the immunoSEQ output included only junctional sequences and no quality scores, the filtering could not be the same as the filtering used for full-length reads. To assign V/J genes and CDR3, sequences were annotated against IMGT germline references using PyIR, a Python wrapper for IgBLAST v1.9. Any read was removed if the V/J assignment was weak (E-value above 1e-6), the CDR3 was missing, or the read contained stop codons, out-of-frame junctions, or ambiguous translated residues. V3J clonotypes were defined as sequences sharing the same inferred V gene, J gene, and CDR3 amino acid sequence. Percentage overlap between repertoires was computed as shared unique clonotypes divided by the size of the smaller repertoire. RTK rarefaction, the Chao1 estimator, and Recon v2.1 estimates of unobserved clonotypes were used to assess repertoire richness. Generation probabilities for all TCRbeta clonotypes obtained by the gDNA method from several donors were computed using OLGA. TCRdb obtained this table from immuneACCESS and retained in-frame rearrangements with V and J assigned. These tables miss some clones; where compared with another copy, unresolved V genes account for less than half of the shortfall, and the remainder is unexplained. V and J calls and clone size are as listed in that table; D and trimming were resolved from the DNA. This sample gives some 2 million clones in total; approximately 95% of them show up just once. The top ten hold around 1.2% of the sample.

According to the germline V gene (reference sequence), CDR1 reads SGHKS and CDR2 reads YYEKEE. Measured from the cysteine to the phenylalanine, the CDR3 is 11 residues long. Only CDR3 DNA is held: 33 bases, read in frame from base 1. V loses 2 bases, J loses 10 bases, and the germline ends lie 7 bases apart. CD8 naive samples consisted of CD45RO-negative cells that were positively selected for CCR7, yielding a CD45RA+CCR7+ population without TemRA cells. The donors were healthy, HIV-negative adults who had no recently reported acute infections or vaccinations. All donors were Caucasian adults living in Nashville, Tennessee, USA. After blood collection by leukapheresis, PBMCs were isolated using Ficoll-Histopaque density gradient centrifugation and then cryopreserved in the vapor phase of liquid nitrogen. Purity and quantity of every magnetically sorted T cell population were checked by analytical flow cytometry. Genomic DNA was isolated from each sorted fraction and quantified by UV absorbance on a Nanodrop 2000c.

Note on this clone: What antigen it recognizes has not been identified. No base-level quality is on record; no much larger clone is a single base apart.

The paper's findings and limits, for the study overall: Naive subsets generally had larger estimated clonotype richness than memory subsets did. When several donors were compared, the shared fraction of clonotypes was about 5.5% for naive CD4, more than 3% for naive CD8, 2.3% for memory CD4, and under 0.5% for memory CD8. Incomplete sequencing was indicated by rarefaction of sorted-subset datasets, despite the large sequencing depth. Only blood was sampled, and tissue TCR repertoires likely differ from those in blood. Higher generation probabilities were observed for clonotypes shared by all four sorted-subset donors than for non-shared clonotypes. Based on pairwise subsampling, the degree of clonotype sharing among donors was expected to be affected by sequencing depth. The genetic and exposure-history diversity represented was limited by the small number of donors.

The TCR originated in a man younger than 35 in good health. Sequenced input: naive CD8+ T cells sorted from blood. Interpreted using the paper, the cell subset or site label stands for: CD45RA+CCR7+. This sequence uses TRBV5-5 and TRBJ2-1; there is no confident call for the D gene. The nucleotide sequence is given as TGTGCCAGCAGCTTTCTAGGCGAGCAGTTCTTC. Its translation reads: CASSFLGEQFF. The reference TRBV5-5 and TRBJ2-1 proteins fill in what lies around the CDR3, so the full variable domain reads DAGVTQSPTHLIKTRGQQVTLRCSPISGHKSVSWYQQVLGQGPQFIFQYYEKEERGRGNFPDRFSARQFPNYSSELNVNALLLGDSALYLCASSFLGEQFFGPGTRLTVL.